This T cell receptor beta chain was retrieved from a study of post-analysis software for immune sequencing data. cDNA libraries for TCR beta contained unique molecular identifiers. Each CDR3 protein gets one entry after TCRdb re-called the PCR reads with MiXCR. The table shows around 200,000 distinct CDR3 sequences, with about 30% occurring only once. The V end was cut by 0 bases, the J end by 2 bases, with 8 bases between. The CDR3 is 14 residues long. The germline CDR1 and CDR2 sequences are SGHRS and YFSETQ. Overall study results and limits: When patients were compared with controls, about 5 TRBV segments were more frequent, TRBV5-6, TRBV5-1 and TRBV20-1 among them. Analysis by F measure revealed that same-batch samples clustered strongly together. Versus controls, multiple sclerosis patients showed significantly lower diversity (normalized Chao1).

In its sample, this clonotype was seen many times. Its antigen is not identified. The TCR sequence derives from a girl aged 2 to 17 with multiple sclerosis. V is TRBV5-1 and J is TRBJ2-5; no clear D. Sequenced sample: blood. The CDR3 DNA reads as TGCGCCAGCAGCTTGGGACAACAACAAGAGACCCAGTACTTC. This codes for CASSLGQQQETQYF.